This T cell receptor beta chain was recorded in a study of cytomegalovirus exposure and HLA in healthy donors. Overall study findings and caveats: The study designated 160 or so TCR beta chains cytomegalovirus-associated.

This CDR3 is 13 amino acids long. CDR1 is MNHEY and CDR2 is SVGAGI in the germline V gene. A note on this clone: Antigen specificity is unknown.

Amplification used 60 Vbeta primers and 13 Jbeta primers. Some clones are missing from TCRdb's copy, which holds only in-frame ones; the method was immunoSEQ multiplex PCR. The sample comprises more than 140,000 clones, around 80% of which are singletons, and approximately 3.2% rests with the top ten. The sample comprised PBMCs. V is TRBV6-5 and J is TRBJ2-5, with a weak D call TRBD2 (6 bases). The tail of the sequence fits TRBJ2-7 better, so the J call may be wrong. This clonotype was sampled from a man between 18 and 35 years old in good health and CMV-seropositive. CDR3 residues: CASQEGSSYEQYF. The CDR3 nucleotides are TGTGCCAGCCAGGAGGGTAGCTCCTACGAGCAGTACTTC.